This T cell receptor beta chain stems from a study of blood T cell repertoires in COVID-19. Overall study context: The study drew acute and convalescent COVID-19 samples from the United States, Italy and Spain. From T cells, B-cell-depleted T cells, or PBMCs came the material, which was cDNA or gDNA.

This clone was observed a handful of times. Here immunoSEQ multiplex PCR was the method, and the copy in TCRdb shows in-frame clones only, minus some. The table includes 30,000 or so clones, roughly 90% detected once. The length of the CDR3 is 13 residues. V lost 4 bases to trimming and J lost 5 bases, with 9 bases between them. Looked up from germline, CDR1 is SGDLS and CDR2 is YYNGEE. Sequenced input: peripheral blood. The chain employs TRBV9 and TRBJ2-2, with D tentatively TRBD1 (5 bases). The TCR originated in a human donor in a cohort sampled during active COVID-19. The CDR3 spells CASSPQETGELFF. The CDR3 DNA sequence: TGTGCCAGCAGCCCACAGGAGACCGGGGAGCTGTTTTTT.